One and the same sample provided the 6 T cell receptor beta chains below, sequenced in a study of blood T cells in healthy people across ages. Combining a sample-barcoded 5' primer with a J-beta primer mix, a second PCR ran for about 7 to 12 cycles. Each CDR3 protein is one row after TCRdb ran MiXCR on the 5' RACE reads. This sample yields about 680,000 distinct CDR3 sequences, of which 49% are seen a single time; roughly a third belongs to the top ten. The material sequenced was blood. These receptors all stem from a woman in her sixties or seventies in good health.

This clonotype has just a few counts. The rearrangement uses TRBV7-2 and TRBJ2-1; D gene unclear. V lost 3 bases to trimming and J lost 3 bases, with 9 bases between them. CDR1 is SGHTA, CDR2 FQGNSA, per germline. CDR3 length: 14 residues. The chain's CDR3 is CASSFRVGYNEQFF. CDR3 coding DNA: TGTGCCAGCAGCTTTAGGGTAGGCTACAATGAGCAGTTCTTC.

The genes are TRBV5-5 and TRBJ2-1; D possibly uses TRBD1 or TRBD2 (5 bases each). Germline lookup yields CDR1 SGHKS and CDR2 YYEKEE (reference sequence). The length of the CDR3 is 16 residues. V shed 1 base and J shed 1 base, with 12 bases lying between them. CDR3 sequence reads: CASSLSGTLSYNEQFF. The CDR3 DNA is TGTGCCAGCAGCTTGAGTGGGACGCTGTCCTACAATGAGCAGTTCTTC.

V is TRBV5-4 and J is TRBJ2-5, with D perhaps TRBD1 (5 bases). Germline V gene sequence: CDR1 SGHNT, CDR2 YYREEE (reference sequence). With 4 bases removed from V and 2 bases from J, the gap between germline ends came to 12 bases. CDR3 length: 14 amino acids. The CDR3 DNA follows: TGTGCCAGCAGCGTCCAACAGGCTCAAGAGACCCAGTACTTC. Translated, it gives CASSVQQAQETQYF.

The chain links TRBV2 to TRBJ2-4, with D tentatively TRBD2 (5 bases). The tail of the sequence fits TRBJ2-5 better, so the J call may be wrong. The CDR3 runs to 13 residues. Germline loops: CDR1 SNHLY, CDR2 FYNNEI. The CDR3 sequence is CASIWKRKETQYF. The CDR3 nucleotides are TGTGCCAGCATCTGGAAGCGGAAAGAGACCCAGTACTTC.

The CDR3 reads CASSHRGTGGRETQYF. In DNA form, the CDR3 reads TGTGCCAGCAGCCACCGCGGGACAGGGGGTCGAGAGACCCAGTACTTC. V is TRBV14 and J is TRBJ2-5; TRBD1 agrees at 11 bases. Losses at the gene ends were 3 bases for V and 4 bases for J; bases not matched to a gene: 7. CDR3 length equals 16 residues. Per the germline V gene, CDR1 is SGHDN and CDR2 is FVKESK.

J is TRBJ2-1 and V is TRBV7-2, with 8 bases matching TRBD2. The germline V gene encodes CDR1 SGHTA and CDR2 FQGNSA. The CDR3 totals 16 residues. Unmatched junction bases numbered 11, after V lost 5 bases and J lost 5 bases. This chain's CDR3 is CASSPRAGVGDNEQFF. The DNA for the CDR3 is TGTGCCAGCAGCCCTAGAGCGGGAGTCGGGGACAATGAGCAGTTCTTC.